This entry features one T cell receptor beta chain sequence. This clonotype turned up a few times. The clone's antigen remains unknown. Base qualities are not at hand, and no much larger clone is one base apart. The library was obtained by multiplex PCR. The instrument was an Illumina HiSeq 4000. iRepertoire HTBI primers and Arm-PCR amplification of CDR3 regions were used to construct TCR beta libraries. Before sequencing, the PCR products went through gel purification. As for how the authors treated the data: Gene usage analysis of CDR3 amino acid clonotypes relied on the 60 or so TRBV and 14 TRBJ segments identified across samples. COPE and FqMerger were used to merge filtered high-quality paired reads into contigs. BLAST was used to align contigs to IMGT TRBV, TRBD and TRBJ reference genes, and CDR3 was defined according to IMGT. Highly expanded clones were defined as clonotypes with a frequency above 0.1%. Shannon entropy was used to measure repertoire diversity, and the Gini coefficient was used to measure V-J evenness. Clonotypes shared by more than one individual were considered public. TCRdb passed the public sequencing reads through fastp at Q25 and MiXCR, retaining productive beta sequences. One record per CDR3 amino acid sequence lists the most common genes and DNA. The authors' filters were not applied to this entry. Here the sample has around 450,000 distinct CDR3 sequences; over 14% occur a single time. The ten largest clones capture roughly 8% of the sample.

These data are taken from a study of regulatory T cells in long-lasting Graves disease (dated by TCRdb to about 2021). Turning to the overall study: In the newly diagnosed Graves' disease group, patients had been taking antithyroid drugs for less than 3 months. Persistent Graves' disease patients were compared with newly diagnosed Graves' disease patients by peripheral blood TCR sequencing and RNA sequencing. The study was registered as a clinical trial and conducted in China. TCR sequencing covered around 13 persistent and approximately 20 newly diagnosed Graves' disease patients, around 33 samples in total. What the authors observed across the whole study: Sequencing and analysis were limited to the TCR beta chain. TRBV28, TRBJ1-2 and TRBJ2-5 were preferentially used in persistent disease, while TRBV20-1 and TRBJ2-1 were favored in newly diagnosed disease. The authors noted that the small sample size was a limitation that may lower accuracy. The study examined only peripheral blood because the primary lesion, thyroid tissue, could not be accessed. Persistent patients shared more public clonotypes among themselves (roughly 2,700) than newly diagnosed patients did (nearly 1,000). Persistent Graves' disease patients showed lower TCR Shannon entropy and fewer highly expanded clones than newly diagnosed patients, suggesting clonal expansion.

The germline V gene gives CDR1 as KGHSH and CDR2 as LQKENI. Inclusive of the bounding cysteine and phenylalanine, the CDR3 is 15 residues long. The DNA shown is the 45-base CDR3, in frame from base 1. V gives up 4 bases and J gives up 6 bases, and the segment between their germline ends measures 19 bases. The time point label, read with the paper, signifies: newly diagnosed GD, antithyroid drugs for less than 3 months. For both TCR sequencing and RNA sequencing, RNA was extracted from PBMCs using TRIzol. The diagnosis of Graves' disease was made according to American Thyroid Association guidelines. The patients came from an endocrinology department in Xi'an, China. Each patient gave approximately 10 milliliters of peripheral blood, collected in an EDTA anticoagulant tube. Ficoll Paque Plus density gradient separation was used to isolate PBMCs, and no further T cell sorting was performed. An Agilent 2100 Bioanalyzer and agarose gel were used to check RNA quality, and a NanoDrop 2000 was used to measure RNA concentration.

These data are also associated with another study on T cells in Graves' hyperthyroidism and ophthalmopathy. In that second paper, the authors write: Stable Graves' hyperthyroidism was defined as no progression to ophthalmopathy during 18 months of follow-up. Hyperthyroidism patients were aged 18 to 65 years and newly diagnosed, with disease duration of less than 2 months. Any patient with an uncontrolled infection, another autoimmune disease, pregnancy or lactation was excluded. Diagnoses were based on clinical symptoms, serum thyroxine and TRAb, thyroid ultrasound and orbital computed tomography. The TCR CDR3 was subjected to a first round of RT-PCR using the HTBI primer set and the Qiagen OneStep RT-PCR kit. Blood samples also contained most of the expanded thyroid clonotypes (frequency above 0.001), which suggests that blood repertoires may reflect thyroid immune responses. A model built on a 13 V-J signature distinguished ophthalmopathy from stable hyperthyroidism, reaching about 88% sensitivity and 81.08% specificity in cross-validation and 80%/75% in testing. In validation, the model predicted progression to ophthalmopathy with 55% to 71% sensitivity and less than 80% specificity, a median of about 6.7 months before onset. TCR V-J signatures able to tell the groups apart were searched for in a discovery cohort of 100 patients, of whom more than 40 had Graves' ophthalmopathy and around 56 had stable Graves' hyperthyroidism. Whether ophthalmopathy could be predicted prospectively was tested in an independent validation cohort made up of approximately 19 hyperthyroidism patients plus 17 patients who later progressed to ophthalmopathy. For training and testing, the 80 to 100 patients in the discovery cohort were randomly divided in a 7:3 ratio. In addition, the study compared T-cell repertoires in thyroid tissue and in blood from a handful of Graves' hyperthyroidism patients. After sampling, hyperthyroidism patients received methimazole starting at 30 mg daily, and ophthalmopathy patients received high-dose intravenous methylprednisolone. A second multiplex PCR round built the libraries, followed by size selection and purification. The libraries were sequenced on an Illumina HiSeq2000 using paired-end 100 bp reads. SOAPnuke was used to process the raw data, throwing out any read that contained adapters or uncalled bases, had a mean Phred below 15, or lacked an exact constant-primer or identifier match. High-quality paired reads were merged with COPE v1.2.5, and unique nucleotide sequences were defined as clonotypes. MiTCR v1.1 was used to align the clonotypes against IMGT TRBV, TRBD and TRBJ reference segments. The analysis included only V-J combinations with a frequency above 0.0001, which together covered over 98% of the repertoires. The TCS score was defined as F50 (clonal expansion) divided by E x V (chaos), with BLOSUM62-based TCRdist calculated between CDR3 peptides within each V-J. Welch's t-statistics and random forest reduced several hundred V-J features to some 14, which were used in a naive Bayes classifier (R e1071). Sample size was not statistically predetermined, and investigators were not blinded to group allocation. According to the paper, TCR Vbeta CDR3 sequencing was carried out on over 130 peripheral blood samples, which came from under 50 ophthalmopathy, around 74 hyperthyroidism and about 17 progressor patients.

The sequence is built from TRBV18 and TRBJ2-7; the best D guess is TRBD1, with 5 bases matching. The sequencing here drew on peripheral blood mononuclear cells (PBMCs), taken at new diagnosis, from a patient treated with antithyroid drugs. The TCR originated in a woman aged 40 to 50 with Graves disease. Donor details come from another sample of the same person, matched by shared clones. The DNA is TGTGCCAGCTCACTACTACAAGGAGTGGGGCGCGAGCAGTACTTC. This yields the protein CASSLLQGVGREQYF.